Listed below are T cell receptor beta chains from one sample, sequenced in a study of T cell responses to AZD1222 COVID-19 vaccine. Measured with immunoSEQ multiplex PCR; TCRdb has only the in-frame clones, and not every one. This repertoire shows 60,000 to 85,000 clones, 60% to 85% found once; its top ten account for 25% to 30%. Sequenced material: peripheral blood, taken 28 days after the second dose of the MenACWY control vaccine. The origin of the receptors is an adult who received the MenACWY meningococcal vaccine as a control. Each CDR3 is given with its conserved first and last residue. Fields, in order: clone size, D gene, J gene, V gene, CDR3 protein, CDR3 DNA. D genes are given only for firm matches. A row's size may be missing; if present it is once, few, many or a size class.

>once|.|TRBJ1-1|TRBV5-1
CASSSQTNMNTEAFF
TGCGCCAGCAGCTCCCAGACAAATATGAACACTGAAGCTTTCTTT
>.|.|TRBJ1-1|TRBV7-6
CASSKRQDTEAFF
TGTGCCAGCAGCAAGCGACAGGATACTGAAGCTTTCTTT
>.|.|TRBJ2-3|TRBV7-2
CASSFRRGRTPVSTDTQYF
TGTGCCAGCAGCTTCCGCCGGGGGCGGACTCCGGTGAGCACAGATACGCAGTATTTT
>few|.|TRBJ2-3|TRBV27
CASKSRADTQYF
TGTGCCAGCAAATCCAGGGCCGATACGCAGTATTTT
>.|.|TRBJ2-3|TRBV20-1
CSATHEDTQYF
TGCAGTGCTACACACGAGGATACGCAGTATTTT
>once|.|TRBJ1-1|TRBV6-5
CASRRTGTQGTEAFF
TGTGCCAGCAGGCGTACAGGGACTCAAGGCACTGAAGCTTTCTTT
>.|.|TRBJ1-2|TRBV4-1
CASSQDRTYGYTF
TGCGCCAGCAGCCAAGATCGTACCTATGGCTACACCTTC
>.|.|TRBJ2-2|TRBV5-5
CASSLLQSTGELFF
TGTGCCAGCAGCTTGCTGCAGTCCACCGGGGAGCTGTTTTTT
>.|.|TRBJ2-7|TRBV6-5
CASKPGSRSSEQYF
TGTGCCAGCAAGCCCGGTTCCCGGTCAAGCGAGCAGTACTTC
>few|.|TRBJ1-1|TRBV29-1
CSGRDDTEAFF
TGCAGCGGCCGGGACGACACTGAAGCTTTCTTT
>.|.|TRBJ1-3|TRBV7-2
CASSLNPSLSSGNTIYF
TGTGCCAGCAGCTTAAATCCCTCCCTCAGCTCTGGAAACACCATATATTTT
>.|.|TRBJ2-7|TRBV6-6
CASSYLTYEQYF
TGTGCCAGCAGTTACCTGACCTACGAGCAGTACTTC
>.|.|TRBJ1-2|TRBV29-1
CSVDYREENGYTF
TGCAGCGTCGACTACAGGGAGGAAAATGGCTACACCTTC
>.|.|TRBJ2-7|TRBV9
CASSVGPDNSYEQYF
TGTGCCAGCAGCGTAGGTCCAGACAACTCCTACGAGCAGTACTTC
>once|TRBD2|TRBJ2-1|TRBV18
CASSPGLGGSEQFF
TGTGCCAGCTCACCGGGACTAGGGGGGTCTGAGCAGTTCTTC
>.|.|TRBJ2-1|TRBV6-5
CASSAIRGEQFF
TGTGCCAGCAGCGCTATTAGAGGGGAGCAGTTCTTC
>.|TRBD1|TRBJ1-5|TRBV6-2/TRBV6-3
CASSLPGQSYSNQPQHF
TGTGCCAGCAGCCTACCGGGACAGAGCTATAGCAATCAGCCCCAGCATTTT
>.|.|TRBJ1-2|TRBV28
CASSSVNYGYTF
TGTGCCAGCTCAAGTGTTAATTATGGCTACACCTTC
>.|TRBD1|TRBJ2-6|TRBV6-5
CASSRDSSGANVLTF
TGTGCCAGCAGCCGGGACAGCTCTGGGGCCAACGTCCTGACTTTC
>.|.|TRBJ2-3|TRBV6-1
CASRGGDTQYF
TGTGCCAGCAGGGGCGGAGATACGCAGTATTTT
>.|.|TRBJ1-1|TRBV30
CVVDRTESEAFF
TGTGTGGTCGACAGGACTGAGTCGGAAGCTTTCTTT
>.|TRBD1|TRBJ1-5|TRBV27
CASSWDSNQPQHF
TGTGCCAGCAGCTGGGACAGTAATCAGCCCCAGCATTTT
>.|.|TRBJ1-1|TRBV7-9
CASSFTENTEAFF
TGTGCCAGCAGCTTTACAGAGAACACTGAAGCTTTCTTT
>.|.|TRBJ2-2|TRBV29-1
CSVDIAGTGELFF
TGCAGCGTTGATATCGCGGGAACCGGGGAGCTGTTTTTT
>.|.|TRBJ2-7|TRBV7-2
CASSLVGYEQYF
TGTGCCAGCAGCTTAGTGGGCTACGAGCAGTACTTC
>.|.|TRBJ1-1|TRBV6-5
CASSYSTSNTEAFF
TGTGCCAGCAGTTACTCGACGTCGAACACTGAAGCTTTCTTT
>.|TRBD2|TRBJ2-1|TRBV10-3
CAISLTSGTISSYNEQFF
TGTGCCATCAGCTTGACTAGCGGCACAATTAGCTCCTACAATGAGCAGTTCTTC